A selection of T cell receptor beta chains follows, all from one sample in a study of cytomegalovirus exposure and HLA in healthy donors. The assay was immunoSEQ multiplex PCR, and TCRdb's table has in-frame clones only and misses some. The data show approximately 100,000 clones, 70% to 85% seen once. The sequenced sample consisted of PBMCs. The receptors were gathered from a boy aged 10-17 years in good health and CMV-seronegative. The CDR3 runs from the conserved cysteine through the conserved F or W. D genes are given only for firm matches. Only some rows state a clone size, as once, few, many or a class for expanded clones.

d_call j_call clone_size v_call cdr3_aa cdr3_nt
NA TRBJ2-5 NA TRBV5-6 CASSLVDRKETQYF TGTGCCAGCAGCTTGGTTGACAGAAAAGAGACCCAGTACTTC
TRBD2 TRBJ2-1 once TRBV13 CASRLAGGLVGNEQFF TGTGCCAGCAGACTAGCGGGAGGGCTCGTCGGGAATGAGCAGTTCTTC
TRBD1 TRBJ1-1 NA TRBV27 CASRGDSSNTEAFF TGTGCCAGCAGGGGGGACAGCTCAAACACTGAAGCTTTCTTT
TRBD2 TRBJ2-1 few TRBV10-3 CAISESLSRGAYNEQFF TGTGCCATCAGTGAGTCTCTCTCGCGGGGGGCCTACAATGAGCAGTTCTTC
NA TRBJ2-1 NA TRBV7-9 CASGGPYNEQFF TGTGCCAGCGGTGGGCCATACAATGAGCAGTTCTTC
NA TRBJ2-6 NA TRBV29-1 CSVDRAGANVLTF TGCAGCGTTGACAGGGCTGGGGCCAACGTCCTGACTTTC
NA TRBJ1-2 few TRBV2 CASTKGGYGYTF TGTGCCAGCACCAAAGGGGGCTATGGCTACACCTTC
TRBD2 TRBJ2-1 NA TRBV4-2 CASSERGSGSSYNEQFF TGTGCCAGCAGCGAACGCGGCAGCGGGAGCTCCTACAATGAGCAGTTCTTC
NA TRBJ2-4 once TRBV5-1 CASRGGMGKNIQYF TGCGCCAGCAGAGGAGGGATGGGCAAAAACATTCAGTACTTC
NA TRBJ1-5 few TRBV28 CASVSVLNQPQHF TGTGCCAGTGTTTCAGTCCTCAATCAGCCCCAGCATTTT
NA TRBJ2-5 NA TRBV30 CAWSVNRKETQYF TGTGCCTGGAGTGTTAACAGAAAAGAGACCCAGTACTTC
NA TRBJ1-5 few TRBV10-3 CAISERSNSNQPQHF TGTGCCATCAGTGAGAGGAGCAATAGCAATCAGCCCCAGCATTTT
NA TRBJ2-7 NA TRBV6-5 CASTDYLRYEQYF TGTGCCAGCACCGACTACCTAAGGTACGAGCAGTACTTC
NA TRBJ2-7 few TRBV30 CAWSVGGGGSYEQYF TGTGCCTGGAGTGTGGGGGGCGGGGGCTCCTACGAGCAGTACTTC
TRBD1 TRBJ2-3 NA TRBV27 CATAGTGGGTQYF TGTGCCACTGCCGGGACAGGGGGCGGGACGCAGTATTTT
TRBD2 TRBJ2-7 NA TRBV7-9 CASSPGLAGAPSYEQYF TGTGCCAGCAGCCCGGGACTAGCGGGAGCCCCCTCCTACGAGCAGTACTTC
NA TRBJ2-7 NA TRBV29-1 CSVDTDRQNEQYF TGCAGCGTTGATACCGACAGGCAAAACGAGCAGTACTTC
NA TRBJ2-4 NA TRBV7-2 CASSPRGKNIQYF TGTGCCAGCAGCCCCCGGGGCAAAAACATTCAGTACTTC
TRBD1 TRBJ2-7 once TRBV27 CASSPDREHEQYF TGTGCCAGCAGCCCGGACAGGGAGCACGAGCAGTACTTC
TRBD2 TRBJ2-5 NA TRBV9 CASSVGGGRAEETQYF TGTGCCAGCAGCGTAGGAGGCGGGAGGGCCGAAGAGACCCAGTACTTC
NA TRBJ1-6 NA TRBV5-4 CASSPKPRTYNSPLHF TGTGCCAGCAGCCCAAAGCCCAGGACCTATAATTCACCCCTCCACTTT
NA TRBJ1-1 few TRBV5-4 CASHLGGSTEAFF TGTGCCAGCCATCTCGGGGGTAGTACTGAAGCTTTCTTT
NA TRBJ2-5 NA TRBV5-1 CASSLIGGQEETQYF TGCGCCAGCAGCTTGATCGGAGGGCAGGAAGAGACCCAGTACTTC
TRBD2 TRBJ2-3 once TRBV4-3 CASSQEGGLADTDTQYF TGCGCCAGCAGCCAAGAAGGCGGACTAGCGGACACAGATACGCAGTATTTT
NA TRBJ1-5 NA TRBV5-1 CASSLGPRGSNQPQHF TGCGCCAGCAGCTTGGGGCCGCGGGGTAGCAATCAGCCCCAGCATTTT
NA TRBJ1-1 NA TRBV7-9 CASSLPGGRKEAFF TGTGCCAGCAGCCTCCCCGGGGGACGCAAAGAAGCTTTCTTT
NA TRBJ1-2 NA TRBV6-6 CASSTRHASNYGYTF TGTGCCAGCAGCACTCGACACGCTTCTAACTATGGCTACACCTTC
TRBD1 TRBJ2-1 NA TRBV10-1 CASSAGTGSYNEQFF TGCGCCAGCAGTGCCGGGACAGGGAGCTACAATGAGCAGTTCTTC
NA TRBJ2-3 NA TRBV5-1 CASSKSSTDTQYF TGCGCCAGCAGCAAAAGCAGCACAGATACGCAGTATTTT
NA TRBJ1-6 NA TRBV5-6 CASSSGGSSYNSPLHF TGTGCCAGCAGCTCTGGGGGGAGCTCCTATAATTCACCCCTCCACTTT
TRBD1 TRBJ2-2 NA TRBV10-1 CASSGQGANTGELFF TGCGCCAGCAGTGGACAGGGGGCGAACACCGGGGAGCTGTTTTTT